The 8 T cell receptor beta chains below were found in one sample sequenced in a study of cytomegalovirus exposure and HLA in healthy donors. The PCR employed 60 Vbeta primers together with 13 Jbeta primers. Method: immunoSEQ multiplex PCR; TCRdb's copy keeps in-frame clones and lacks some. This sample carries 200,000 to 300,000 clones, approximately 81% of them seen once, and the ten largest clones take around 0.23%. Sequenced sample: PBMCs. The receptors were sampled from a girl aged 2-10 years in good health and CMV-seronegative.

This clone occurred once. CDR3 DNA: TGTGCCAGCAGTGGACCGCAGGGTACTTACACAGATACGCAGTATTTT. Translated, it gives CASSGPQGTYTDTQYF. The rearrangement links TRBV2 to TRBJ2-3, with D perhaps TRBD1 (5 bases). Trimming removed 4 bases at V and 2 bases at J, with 16 bases between. CDR3 size: 16 residues. The germline gives CDR1 SNHLY, CDR2 FYNNEI.

This chain joins TRBV10-1 and TRBJ2-3; possible D gene TRBD1, 5 bases. The germline V and J ends were trimmed by 2 bases and 3 bases, with 12 bases remaining between them. CDR1 is WNHNN and CDR2 is SYGVQD in the germline V gene (reference sequence). The CDR3 runs to 15 residues. CDR3 bases: TGCGCCAGCAGTGAGATGGGGCCGAGTACAGATACGCAGTATTTT. Translated, it gives CASSEMGPSTDTQYF.

The V and J genes are TRBV6-1 and TRBJ2-3, with 7 bases aligning to TRBD2. V shed 2 bases and J 4 bases; nucleotides not matched to a gene: 6. The CDR3 runs to 15 residues. Per the germline V gene, CDR1 is MNHNS and CDR2 is SASEGT. CDR3 in amino acids: CASSETGGWSDTQYF. The DNA for the CDR3 is TGTGCCAGCAGTGAAACGGGGGGATGGTCAGATACGCAGTATTTT.

J is TRBJ1-5 and V is TRBV30; D gene unclear. Germline V gene lookup returns CDR1 GTSNPN and CDR2 SVGIG (reference sequence). The CDR3 contains 11 residues. V lost 2 bases, J lost 9 bases, and 8 bases lay in between. The chain's CDR3 is CAWSSRGPQHF. In DNA form, the CDR3 reads TGTGCCTGGAGTTCCCGGGGGCCCCAGCATTTT.

V is TRBV2 and J is TRBJ2-7; the match to TRBD2 covers 10 bases. J lost 7 bases, V lost 6 bases, and 9 bases had no gene match. The CDR3 loop spans 14 amino acids. In germline, CDR1 is SNHLY, CDR2 FYNNEI. CDR3 DNA sequence: TGTGCCAGCAGGCTGGGGACTAGCGTTCGAGAGCAGTACTTC. This gives the protein CASRLGTSVREQYF.

The V and J genes are TRBV4-2 and TRBJ2-1; 10 bases are a match to TRBD1. This CDR3 region has 15 residues. After removal of 3 bases from V and 6 bases from J, the junction contained 5 bases not matched to a gene. Germline assignment: CDR1 LGHNA and CDR2 YNFKEQ. CDR3 nucleotides: TGTGCCAGCAGCCACCTAAGGACAGGGGGCAATGAGCAGTTCTTC. It specifies CASSHLRTGGNEQFF.

The chain couples TRBV19 to TRBJ2-7; D perhaps matches TRBD2 (5 bases). In germline, CDR1 is LNHDA, CDR2 SQIVND (reference sequence). Trimming removed 0 bases at V and 7 bases at J, with 7 bases between. CDR3 length: 12 residues. The DNA for the CDR3 is TGTGCCAGTAGTATAGATACGGGGGAGCAGTACTTC. Amino acids: CASSIDTGEQYF.

The chain is built from TRBV7-9 and TRBJ2-1; 11 bases match TRBD2. In germline, CDR1 is SEHNR, CDR2 FQNEAQ (reference sequence). The CDR3 has 15 amino acids. The junction had 3 bases not matched to a gene; V was cut back by 6 bases and J by 2 bases. The CDR3 nucleotides read TGTGCCAGCAGGTATAGCGGGGGGGCCTACAATGAGCAGTTCTTC. Amino acid sequence: CASRYSGGAYNEQFF. Looking up the rest from reference TRBV7-9 and TRBJ2-1 gives the full variable domain: DTGVSQNPRHKITKRGQNVTFRCDPISEHNRLYWYRQTLGQGPEFLTYFQNEAQLEKSRLLSDRFSAERPKGSFSTLEIQRTEQGDSAMYLCASRYSGGAYNEQFFGPGTRLTVL.